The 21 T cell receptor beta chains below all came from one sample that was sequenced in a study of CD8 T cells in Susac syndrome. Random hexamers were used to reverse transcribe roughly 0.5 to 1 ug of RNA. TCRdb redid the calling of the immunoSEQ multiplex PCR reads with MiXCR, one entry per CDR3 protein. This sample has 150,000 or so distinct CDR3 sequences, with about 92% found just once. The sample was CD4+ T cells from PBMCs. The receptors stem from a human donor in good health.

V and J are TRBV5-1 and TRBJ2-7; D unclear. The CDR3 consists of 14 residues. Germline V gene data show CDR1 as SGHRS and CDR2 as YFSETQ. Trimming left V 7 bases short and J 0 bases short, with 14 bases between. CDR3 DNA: TGCGCCAGCGGCCAACAGCGTAGCTCCTACGAGCAGTACTTC. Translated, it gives CASGQQRSSYEQYF. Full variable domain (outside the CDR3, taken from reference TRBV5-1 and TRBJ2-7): KAGVTQTPRYLIKTRGQQVTLSCSPISGHRSVSWYQQTPGQGLQFLFEYFSETQRNKGNFPGRFSGRQFSNSRSEMNVSTLELGDSALYLCASGQQRSSYEQYFGPGTRLTVT.

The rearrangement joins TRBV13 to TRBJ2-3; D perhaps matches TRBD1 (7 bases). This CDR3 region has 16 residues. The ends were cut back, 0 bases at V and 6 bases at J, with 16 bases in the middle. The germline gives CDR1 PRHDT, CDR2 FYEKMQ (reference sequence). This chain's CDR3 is CASSLGGGGGRDTQYF. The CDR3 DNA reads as TGTGCCAGCAGCTTAGGCGGTGGAGGGGGCAGGGATACGCAGTATTTT.

CDR3 amino acids: CASSPFAGRDTEAFF. The DNA of the CDR3 is TGTGCCAGCTCACCATTTGCAGGGAGGGACACTGAAGCTTTCTTT. The V call is TRBV18, the J call TRBJ1-1; possible D gene TRBD1, 5 bases. With 2 bases removed from V and 3 bases from J, the gap between germline ends came to 13 bases. Germline V lookup: CDR1 KGHSH, CDR2 LQKENI. The CDR3 has 15 amino acids. Using reference TRBV18 and TRBJ1-1 for the parts outside the CDR3, the full variable domain is NAGVMQNPRHLVRRRGQEARLRCSPMKGHSHVYWYRQLPEEGLKFMVYLQKENIIDESGMPKERFSAEFPKEGPSILRIQQVVRGDSAAYFCASSPFAGRDTEAFFGQGTRLTVV.

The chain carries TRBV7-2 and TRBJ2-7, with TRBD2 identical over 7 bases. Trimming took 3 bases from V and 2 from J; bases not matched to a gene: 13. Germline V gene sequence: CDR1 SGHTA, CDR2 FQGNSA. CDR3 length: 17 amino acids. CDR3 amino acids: CASSFGWSGKGTYEQYF. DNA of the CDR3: TGTGCCAGCAGCTTTGGCTGGAGCGGGAAGGGCACCTACGAGCAGTACTTC. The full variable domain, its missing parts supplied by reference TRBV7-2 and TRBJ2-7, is GAGVSQSPSNKVTEKGKDVELRCDPISGHTALYWYRQSLGQGLEFLIYFQGNSAPDKSGLPSDRFSAERTGGSVSTLTIQRTQQEDSAVYLCASSFGWSGKGTYEQYFGPGTRLTVT.

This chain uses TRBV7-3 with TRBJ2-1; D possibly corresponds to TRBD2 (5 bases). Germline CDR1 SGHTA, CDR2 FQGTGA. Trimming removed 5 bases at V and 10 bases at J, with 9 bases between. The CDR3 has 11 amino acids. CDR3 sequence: CASSNRGEQFF. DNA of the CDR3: TGTGCCAGCAGCAACCGCGGGGAGCAGTTCTTC.

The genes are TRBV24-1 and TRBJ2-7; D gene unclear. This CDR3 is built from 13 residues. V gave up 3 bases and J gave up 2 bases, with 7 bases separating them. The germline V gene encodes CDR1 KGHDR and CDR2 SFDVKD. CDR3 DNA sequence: TGTGCCACCAGTGATCGCATCACCTACGAGCAGTACTTC. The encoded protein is CATSDRITYEQYF.

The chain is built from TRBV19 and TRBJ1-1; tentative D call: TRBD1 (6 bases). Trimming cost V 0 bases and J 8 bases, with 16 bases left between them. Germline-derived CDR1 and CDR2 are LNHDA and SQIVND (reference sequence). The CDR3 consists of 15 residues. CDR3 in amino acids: CASSIDGSQGAEAFF. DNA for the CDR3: TGTGCCAGTAGTATAGATGGCTCACAGGGTGCAGAAGCTTTCTTT.

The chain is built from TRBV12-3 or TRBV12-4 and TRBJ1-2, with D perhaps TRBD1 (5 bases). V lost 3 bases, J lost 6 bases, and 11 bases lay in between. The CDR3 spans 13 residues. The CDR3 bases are TGTGCCAGCAGTTTCCGGGGGACCCATGGCTACACCTTC. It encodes CASSFRGTHGYTF.

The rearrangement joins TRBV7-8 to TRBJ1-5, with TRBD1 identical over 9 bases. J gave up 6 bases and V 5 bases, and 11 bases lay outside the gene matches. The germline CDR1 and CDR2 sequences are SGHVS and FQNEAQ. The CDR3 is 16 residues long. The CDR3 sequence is CASSVTGTGLGQPQHF. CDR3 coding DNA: TGTGCCAGCAGCGTTACCGGGACAGGGCTCGGTCAGCCCCAGCATTTT.

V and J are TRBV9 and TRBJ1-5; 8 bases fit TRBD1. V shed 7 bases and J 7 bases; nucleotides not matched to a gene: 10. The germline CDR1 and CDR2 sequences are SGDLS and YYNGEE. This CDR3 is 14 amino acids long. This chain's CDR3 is CASATGTGGQPQHF. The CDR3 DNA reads TGTGCCAGCGCCACCGGGACAGGAGGACAGCCCCAGCATTTT.

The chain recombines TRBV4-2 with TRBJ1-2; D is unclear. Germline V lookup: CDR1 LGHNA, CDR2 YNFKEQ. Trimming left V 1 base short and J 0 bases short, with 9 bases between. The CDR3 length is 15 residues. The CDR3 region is CASSQGGIANYGYTF. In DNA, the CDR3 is TGTGCCAGCAGCCAAGGAGGAATTGCTAACTATGGCTACACCTTC.

Here the CDR3 reads CASSLLGQNTEAFF. DNA for the CDR3: TGTGCCAGCAGCTTACTAGGACAGAACACTGAAGCTTTCTTT. The chain is built from TRBV7-2 and TRBJ1-1, with D perhaps TRBD1 (5 bases). The V end was cut by 2 bases, the J end by 1 base, with 8 bases between. CDR3 size: 14 residues. Germline V gene sequence: CDR1 SGHTA, CDR2 FQGNSA.

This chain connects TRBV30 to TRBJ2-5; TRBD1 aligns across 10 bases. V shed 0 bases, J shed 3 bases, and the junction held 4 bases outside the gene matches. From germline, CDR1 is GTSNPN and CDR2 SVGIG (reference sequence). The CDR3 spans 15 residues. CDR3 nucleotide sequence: TGTGCCTGGAGTGTCTCCGGGACAGGGGAAGAGACCCAGTACTTC. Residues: CAWSVSGTGEETQYF.

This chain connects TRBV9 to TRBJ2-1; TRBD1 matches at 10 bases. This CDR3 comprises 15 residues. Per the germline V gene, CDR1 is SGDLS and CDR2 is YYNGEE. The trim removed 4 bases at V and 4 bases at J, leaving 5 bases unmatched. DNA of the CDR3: TGTGCCAGCAGCACTGGGACAGGGGAATACAATGAGCAGTTCTTC. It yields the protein CASSTGTGEYNEQFF.

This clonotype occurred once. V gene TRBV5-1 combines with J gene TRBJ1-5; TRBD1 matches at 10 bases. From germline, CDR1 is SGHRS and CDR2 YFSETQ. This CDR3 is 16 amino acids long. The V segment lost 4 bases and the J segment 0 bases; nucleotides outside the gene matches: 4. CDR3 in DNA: TGCGCCAGCAGCCCGACAGGGGGCCTTAGCAATCAGCCCCAGCATTTT. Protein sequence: CASSPTGGLSNQPQHF. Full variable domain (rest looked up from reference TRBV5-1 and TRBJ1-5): KAGVTQTPRYLIKTRGQQVTLSCSPISGHRSVSWYQQTPGQGLQFLFEYFSETQRNKGNFPGRFSGRQFSNSRSEMNVSTLELGDSALYLCASSPTGGLSNQPQHFGDGTRLSIL.

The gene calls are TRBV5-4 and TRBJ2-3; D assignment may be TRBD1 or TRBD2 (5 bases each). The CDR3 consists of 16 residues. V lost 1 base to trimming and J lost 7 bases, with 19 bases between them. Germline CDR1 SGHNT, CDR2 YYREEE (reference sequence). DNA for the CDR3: TGTGCCAGCAGCTTGTACAGCAAGGGCTGGGGGAATACGCAGTATTTT. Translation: CASSLYSKGWGNTQYF.

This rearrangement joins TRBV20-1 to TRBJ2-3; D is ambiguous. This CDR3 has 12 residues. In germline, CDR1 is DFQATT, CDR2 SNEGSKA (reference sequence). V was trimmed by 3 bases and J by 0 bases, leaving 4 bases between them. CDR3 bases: TGCAGTGCTAGTAAGAGCACAGATACGCAGTATTTT. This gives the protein CSASKSTDTQYF.

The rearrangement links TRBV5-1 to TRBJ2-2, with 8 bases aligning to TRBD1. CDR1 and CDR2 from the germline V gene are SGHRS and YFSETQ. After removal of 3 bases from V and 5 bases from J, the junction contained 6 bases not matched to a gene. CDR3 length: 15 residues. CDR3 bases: TGCGCCAGCAGCTCGACAGGGGTGGGGACCGGGGAGCTGTTTTTT. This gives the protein CASSSTGVGTGELFF.

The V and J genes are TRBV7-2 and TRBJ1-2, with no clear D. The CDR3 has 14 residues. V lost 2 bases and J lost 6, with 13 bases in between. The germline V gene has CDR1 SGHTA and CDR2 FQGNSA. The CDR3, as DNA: TGTGCCAGCAGCTTATGGTCCAGTGTCGATGGCTACACCTTC. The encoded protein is CASSLWSSVDGYTF.

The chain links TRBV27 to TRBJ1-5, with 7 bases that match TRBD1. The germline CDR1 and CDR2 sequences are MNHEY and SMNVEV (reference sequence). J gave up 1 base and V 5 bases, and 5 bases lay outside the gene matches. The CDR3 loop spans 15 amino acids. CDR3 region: CASSLNRGSNQPQHF. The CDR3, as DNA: TGTGCCAGCAGTCTCAACAGGGGCAGCAATCAGCCCCAGCATTTT.

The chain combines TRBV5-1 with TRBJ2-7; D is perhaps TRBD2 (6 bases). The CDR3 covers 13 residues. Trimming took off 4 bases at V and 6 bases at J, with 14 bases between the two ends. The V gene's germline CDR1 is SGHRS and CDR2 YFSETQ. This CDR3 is CASSGTVGGEQYF. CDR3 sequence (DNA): TGCGCCAGCAGCGGGACTGTAGGCGGCGAGCAGTACTTC. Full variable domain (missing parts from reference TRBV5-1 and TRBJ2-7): KAGVTQTPRYLIKTRGQQVTLSCSPISGHRSVSWYQQTPGQGLQFLFEYFSETQRNKGNFPGRFSGRQFSNSRSEMNVSTLELGDSALYLCASSGTVGGEQYFGPGTRLTVT.